The 26 T cell receptor beta chains below were found in one sample sequenced in a study of blood T cell repertoires in COVID-19. Sequencing was performed with immunoSEQ multiplex PCR; in TCRdb, only in-frame clones are kept and a portion is missing. The sample has roughly 160,000 clones; approximately 91% are singletons. Sequenced: peripheral blood. These receptors were collected from a man aged 18 to 29 with acute or convalescent COVID-19.

The chain employs TRBV5-1 and TRBJ2-2; 9 bases are a match to TRBD1. The V and J ends lost 3 bases and 2 bases, in that order; junction bases with no gene match: 5. This CDR3 spans 16 amino acids. Germline CDR1 and CDR2: SGHRS and YFSETQ. As DNA, the CDR3 is TGCGCCAGCAGCTGGGAGACAGGGGGAAACACCGGGGAGCTGTTTTTT. Translated, it gives CASSWETGGNTGELFF.

The chain employs TRBV6-5 and TRBJ1-6; 7 positions match TRBD1. Germline values: CDR1 MNHEY, CDR2 SVGAGI. Trimming cost V 11 bases and J 8 bases; bases outside gene matches: 9. This CDR3 is built from 13 residues. CDR3 region: CAGRDSLYSPLHF. CDR3 coding DNA: TGTGCCGGCCGGGACAGCCTATATTCACCCCTCCACTTT.

The gene calls are TRBV9 and TRBJ2-7; maybe TRBD2 (6 bases). Per the germline V gene, CDR1 is SGDLS and CDR2 is YYNGEE. The CDR3 is 15 residues long. Trimming took off 3 bases at V and 5 bases at J, with 18 bases between the two ends. The CDR3 nucleotides read TGTGCCAGCAGCGCCCGGGAGCCTCTTGCCGACGAGCAGTACTTC. It encodes CASSAREPLADEQYF.

V usage is TRBV5-6 and J usage is TRBJ1-6, with a weak D call TRBD1 (6 bases). V was pared by 2 bases and J by 6 bases, with 15 bases between. The CDR3 covers 16 residues. The V gene's germline CDR1 is SGHDT and CDR2 YYEEEE. The CDR3 sequence is CASSLYRGGGNSPLHF. The CDR3 nucleotides read TGTGCCAGCAGCTTATACCGAGGGGGTGGTAATTCACCCCTCCACTTT.

Remarks on this clone: This CDR3 is also generated by other DNA sequences in the sample. The chain's CDR3 is CASSSTGPSYEQYF. The CDR3 DNA reads TGTGCCAGCAGCTCTACGGGTCCATCCTACGAGCAGTACTTC. This chain connects TRBV7-9 to TRBJ2-7, with D uncertain. The germline V and J ends were trimmed by 4 bases and 1 base, with 11 bases remaining between them. CDR3 length: 14 amino acids. CDR1 is SEHNR, CDR2 FQNEAQ, per germline (reference sequence). Supplemented by reference TRBV7-9 and TRBJ2-7, the full variable domain reads DTGVSQNPRHKITKRGQNVTFRCDPISEHNRLYWYRQTLGQGPEFLTYFQNEAQLEKSRLLSDRFSAERPKGSFSTLEIQRTEQGDSAMYLCASSSTGPSYEQYFGPGTRLTVT.

V usage is TRBV19 and J usage is TRBJ2-1; D uncertain. The germline V and J ends were trimmed by 5 bases and 0 bases, with 11 bases remaining between them. The CDR3 runs to 15 residues. The germline V gene encodes CDR1 LNHDA and CDR2 SQIVND (reference sequence). CDR3 amino acids: CASSPSVSSYNEQFF. The CDR3 DNA is TGTGCCAGTAGTCCATCGGTAAGCTCCTACAATGAGCAGTTCTTC.

The chain combines TRBV27 with TRBJ1-4, with 8 bases identical to TRBD1. Per the germline V gene, CDR1 is MNHEY and CDR2 is SMNVEV (reference sequence). V shed 5 bases, J shed 6 bases, and the junction held 11 bases outside the gene matches. There are 16 residues in the CDR3. CDR3 region: CASSLGPGQVDEKLFF. The DNA of the CDR3 is TGTGCCAGCAGTCTTGGCCCGGGACAGGTCGATGAAAAACTGTTTTTT.

The CDR3, as DNA: TGTGCCAGCAGTCCCACAGGGTGGACTGAAGCTTTCTTT. Translation gives CASSPTGWTEAFF. This chain joins TRBV6-5 and TRBJ1-1; maybe TRBD1 (6 bases). The CDR3 has 13 residues. V lost 5 bases, J lost 5 bases, and 12 bases lay in between. The germline V gene encodes CDR1 MNHEY and CDR2 SVGAGI.

CDR3 amino acids: CASSEGSGNYGYTF. CDR3 coding DNA: TGTGCCAGCAGTGAGGGCAGCGGTAACTATGGCTACACCTTC. The V call is TRBV6-2 or TRBV6-3, the J call TRBJ1-2; D uncertain. The CDR3 runs to 14 residues. Germline V lookup: CDR1 MNHEY, CDR2 SVGEGT. V gave up 5 bases and J gave up 1 base, with 11 bases separating them.

The genes are TRBV30 and TRBJ1-6; 7 bases agree with TRBD1. Germline CDR1 reads GTSNPN; CDR2 reads SVGIG (reference sequence). The CDR3 length is 16 residues. Trimming took 0 bases from V and 7 from J; bases not matched to a gene: 9. CDR3 nucleotides: TGTGCCTGGAGTGTAGGTGCAGGGGGGAGGAATTCACCCCTCCACTTT. Translated, it gives CAWSVGAGGRNSPLHF. The complete variable domain, with remaining parts taken from reference TRBV30 and TRBJ1-6, reads SQTIHQWPATLVQPVGSPLSLECTVEGTSNPNLYWYRQAAGRGLQLLFYSVGIGQISSEVPQNLSASRPQDRQFILSSKKLLLSDSGFYLCAWSVGAGGRNSPLHFGNGTRLTVT.

V gene TRBV30 combines with J gene TRBJ1-3; D not certain. The ends were cut back, 6 bases at V and 0 bases at J, with 6 bases in the middle. The CDR3 has 12 amino acids. Looked up from germline, CDR1 is GTSNPN and CDR2 is SVGIG (reference sequence). The CDR3 DNA reads TGTGCCTGTCAGAACTCTGGAAACACCATATATTTT. Translated, it gives CACQNSGNTIYF.

The chain is built from TRBV19 and TRBJ2-1, with 7 bases matching TRBD1. The germline CDR1 and CDR2 sequences are LNHDA and SQIVND (reference sequence). The J segment lost 4 bases and the V segment lost 7 bases, leaving 10 bases of the junction unmatched. The CDR3 has 15 residues. CDR3 loop: CASKFIGTVYNEQFF. For the CDR3, the DNA is TGTGCCAGTAAGTTTATTGGGACAGTTTACAATGAGCAGTTCTTC.

This chain links TRBV27 with TRBJ2-1, with 14 bases aligning to TRBD2. V lost 2 bases and J lost 5; bases outside the gene matches: 5. Germline values: CDR1 MNHEY, CDR2 SMNVEV (reference sequence). This CDR3 spans 17 amino acids. CDR3 DNA sequence: TGTGCCAGCAGTTTACCGGGACTAGCGGGAGTACACAATGAGCAGTTCTTC. Protein sequence: CASSLPGLAGVHNEQFF.

CDR3 region: CASRGGCNSPLHF. For the CDR3, the DNA is TGCGCCAGCAGAGGAGGTTGTAATTCACCCCTCCACTTT. The chain links TRBV10-1 to TRBJ1-6, with D unclear. V was clipped by 6 bases and J by 6 bases, with 9 bases between them. The CDR3 consists of 13 residues. Per the germline V gene, CDR1 is WNHNN and CDR2 is SYGVQD (reference sequence).

V gene TRBV13 combines with J gene TRBJ1-1, with D perhaps matching TRBD1 (6 bases). Deletions cut 1 base from V and 4 bases from J, with 10 bases between. The CDR3 is made up of 14 amino acids. Germline lookup yields CDR1 PRHDT and CDR2 FYEKMQ (reference sequence). The CDR3 loop reads CASSLAPGVTEAFF. DNA of the CDR3: TGTGCCAGCAGCTTAGCCCCAGGGGTCACTGAAGCTTTCTTT.

The chain joins TRBV5-1 to TRBJ2-1; 8 bases are shared with TRBD1. With V trimmed by 4 bases and J by 6 bases, 9 bases remained unmatched. This CDR3 has 15 residues. Germline lookup yields CDR1 SGHRS and CDR2 YFSETQ. For the CDR3, the DNA is TGCGCCAGCAGCCCAGGACAGGGAGCAGGCAATGAGCAGTTCTTC. Protein product: CASSPGQGAGNEQFF.

This sequence joins TRBV9 and TRBJ1-1; TRBD1 matches at 7 bases. Trimming cost V 1 base and J 7 bases; bases outside gene matches: 10. This CDR3 region has 15 residues. Germline CDR1 SGDLS, CDR2 YYNGEE. The CDR3 loop is CASSVSQGGVYEAFF. The CDR3 bases are TGTGCCAGCAGCGTATCCCAGGGGGGTGTCTATGAAGCTTTCTTT.

The genes are TRBV19 and TRBJ2-7; 9 positions match TRBD1. The CDR3 sequence is 16 residues long. CDR1 is LNHDA and CDR2 is SQIVND in the germline V gene (reference sequence). Germline trimming cut 4 bases from V and 2 bases from J; bases unmatched to any gene: 9. DNA of the CDR3: TGTGCCAGTAGTAGGCCCCTCGGACAGGGGCCCTACGAGCAGTACTTC. Translating it yields CASSRPLGQGPYEQYF. Full variable domain (rest looked up from reference TRBV19 and TRBJ2-7): DGGITQSPKYLFRKEGQNVTLSCEQNLNHDAMYWYRQDPGQGLRLIYYSQIVNDFQKGDIAEGYSVSREKKESFPLTVTSAQKNPTAFYLCASSRPLGQGPYEQYFGPGTRLTVT.

The chain carries TRBV9 and TRBJ2-7; 10 nucleotides agree with TRBD1. This CDR3 comprises 14 residues. V dropped 3 bases and J dropped 0; count of bases not matched to a gene: 0. Germline V gene sequence: CDR1 SGDLS, CDR2 YYNGEE. The DNA for the CDR3 is TGTGCCAGCAGCGGGACAGGGGGCTCCTACGAGCAGTACTTC. Translation: CASSGTGGSYEQYF. Full variable domain (outside the CDR3, taken from reference TRBV9 and TRBJ2-7): DSGVTQTPKHLITATGQRVTLRCSPRSGDLSVYWYQQSLDQGLQFLIQYYNGEERAKGNILERFSAQQFPDLHSELNLSSLELGDSALYFCASSGTGGSYEQYFGPGTRLTVT.

This chain joins TRBV18 and TRBJ2-1; tentatively, D is TRBD1 (5 bases). The germline V gene has CDR1 KGHSH and CDR2 LQKENI. CDR3 length: 14 residues. Trimming cost V 1 base and J 7 bases, with 11 bases left between them. CDR3 DNA: TGTGCCAGCTCACCACTTGGGCAGGGTAATGAGCAGTTCTTC. It specifies CASSPLGQGNEQFF.

V and J are TRBV2 and TRBJ1-5; no firm D call. CDR3 length: 16 residues. V was pared by 3 bases and J by 4 bases, with 16 bases between. Germline V gene data show CDR1 as SNHLY and CDR2 as FYNNEI. The CDR3 here is CASSDLLLPGNQPQHF. CDR3 DNA sequence: TGTGCCAGCAGTGATCTCCTCCTCCCAGGTAATCAGCCCCAGCATTTT.

The V call is TRBV21-1, the J call TRBJ2-1; TRBD1, the D gene given by the table, was not confirmed from the DNA. TRBV21-1 is shown as a pseudogene. The CDR3 has 16 residues. The CDR3 is CASSKGGQEFAVEQFF. The CDR3 DNA reads as TGTGCCAGCAGCAAAGGGGGACAAGAGTTTGCTGTTGAGCAGTTCTTC.

This chain uses TRBV6-1 with TRBJ2-3; 10 nucleotides align to TRBD2. This CDR3 is 18 amino acids long. In germline, CDR1 is MNHNS, CDR2 SASEGT. V dropped 2 bases and J dropped 0; count of bases not matched to a gene: 8. The CDR3 nucleotides are TGTGCCAGCAGTGAACAGTTCCTAGCGGGAGTGAGCACAGATACGCAGTATTTT. Amino acid sequence: CASSEQFLAGVSTDTQYF.

The chain carries TRBV18 and TRBJ1-1; TRBD1 aligns across 7 bases. Germline CDR1 KGHSH, CDR2 LQKENI. The ends lost 6 bases at V and 0 bases at J; junction bases unmatched: 4. This CDR3 is 14 amino acids long. Here the CDR3 reads CASSRDRLNTEAFF. CDR3 nucleotide sequence: TGTGCCAGCTCCCGGGACAGATTGAACACTGAAGCTTTCTTT.

This clone was detected only once. The chain couples TRBV5-6 to TRBJ2-1; TRBD2 matches 11 bases. V lost 4 bases to trimming and J lost 2 bases; unmatched junction nucleotides: 5. The CDR3 extends over 16 amino acids. Per the germline V gene, CDR1 is SGHDT and CDR2 is YYEEEE. The CDR3 nucleotides read TGTGCCAGCAGCCCCATGACTAGCGGGGCCTACAATGAGCAGTTCTTC. Protein product: CASSPMTSGAYNEQFF.

This clone was detected once. This sequence joins TRBV7-2 and TRBJ2-5; D perhaps matches TRBD1 (7 bases). Germline CDR1 and CDR2: SGHTA and FQGNSA. The CDR3 runs to 19 residues. V was trimmed by 3 bases and J by 0 bases, leaving 23 bases between them. This chain's CDR3 is CASSLVPLRSGGNQETQYF. In DNA form, the CDR3 reads TGTGCCAGCAGCTTGGTGCCGCTCCGTTCAGGGGGGAACCAAGAGACCCAGTACTTC.